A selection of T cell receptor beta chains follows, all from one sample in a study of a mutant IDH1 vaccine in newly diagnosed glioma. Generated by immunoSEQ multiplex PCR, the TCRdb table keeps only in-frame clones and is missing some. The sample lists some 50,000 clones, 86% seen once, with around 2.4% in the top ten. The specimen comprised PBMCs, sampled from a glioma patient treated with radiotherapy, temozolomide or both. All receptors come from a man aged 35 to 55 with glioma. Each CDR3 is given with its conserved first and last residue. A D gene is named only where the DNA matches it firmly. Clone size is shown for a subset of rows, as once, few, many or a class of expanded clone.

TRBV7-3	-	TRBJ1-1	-	TGTGCCAGCAGCCGTTTAGGGACTGAAGCTTTCTTT	CASSRLGTEAFF
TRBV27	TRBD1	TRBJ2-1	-	TGTGCCAGCAGTGGACAGGGAAATGAGCAGTTCTTC	CASSGQGNEQFF
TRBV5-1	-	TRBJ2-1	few	TGCGCCAGCAGCTTAGGACCAATCTACAATGAGCAGTTCTTC	CASSLGPIYNEQFF
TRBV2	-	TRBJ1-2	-	TGTGCCAGCTCGACAGGCTCCAACTATGGCTACACCTTC	CASSTGSNYGYTF
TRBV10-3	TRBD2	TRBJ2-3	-	TGTGCCATCAGTGCCACTAGCGGGAGTAGCGCAGATACGCAGTATTTT	CAISATSGSSADTQYF
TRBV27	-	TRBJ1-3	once	TGTGCCAGCAGTTTTACGGCTGGAAACACCATATATTTT	CASSFTAGNTIYF
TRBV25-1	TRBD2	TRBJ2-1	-	TGTGCCAGCAGTGTGCCGGGACTAGCGAATAAGCAGTTCTTC	CASSVPGLANKQFF
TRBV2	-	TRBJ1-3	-	TGTGCCAGCAGTGAATTGGGCAGGGGTAGAAACACCATATATTTT	CASSELGRGRNTIYF
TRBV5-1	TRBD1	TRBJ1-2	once	TGCGCCAGCAGCCAACGGGGGGGACAGGAGGGGAGCTACACCTTC	CASSQRGGQEGSYTF
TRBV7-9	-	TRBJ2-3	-	TGTGCCAGCAGCTTAGCAGGGGGGCGCACAGATACGCAGTATTTT	CASSLAGGRTDTQYF
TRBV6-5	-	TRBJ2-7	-	TGTGCCAGCAGTTACTCTAGGTCAGGGTCCTACGAGCAGTACTTC	CASSYSRSGSYEQYF
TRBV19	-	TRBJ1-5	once	TGTGCCAGTAATTACGAACGTCAGGAGCCCCAGCATTTT	CASNYERQEPQHF
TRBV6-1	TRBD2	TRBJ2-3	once	TGTGCCAGCAGTTTGGCTAGCGGGGCCACAGATACGCAGTATTTT	CASSLASGATDTQYF
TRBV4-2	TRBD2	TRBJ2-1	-	TGTGCCAGCAGTCAGAGAACTAGCGGGATAGATGAGCAGTTCTTC	CASSQRTSGIDEQFF
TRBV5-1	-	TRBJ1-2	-	TGCGCCAGCAGCTTAAGTGGGAGTGGATGGGGGTCTAACTATGGCTACACCTTC	CASSLSGSGWGSNYGYTF
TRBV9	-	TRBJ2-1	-	TGTGCCAGCAGCGTAACTAGACTACCTTACAATGAGCAGTTCTTC	CASSVTRLPYNEQFF
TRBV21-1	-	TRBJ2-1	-	TGTGCCAGCAGCGCCCCCGGGAGACAAAGGGGGAATGAGCAGTTCTTC	CASSAPGRQRGNEQFF
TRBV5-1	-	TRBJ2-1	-	TGCGCCAGCAGCGCCAGCTGGTACTCCTACAATGAGCAGTTCTTC	CASSASWYSYNEQFF
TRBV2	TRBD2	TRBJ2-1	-	TGTGCCAGCAGTGTTATAAACGCCGGGACTAGCTTCCACAATGAGCAGTTCTTC	CASSVINAGTSFHNEQFF
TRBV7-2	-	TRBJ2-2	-	TGTGCCAGCAGCTCGGGTATCGGGGCCGGGGAGCTGTTTTTT	CASSSGIGAGELFF
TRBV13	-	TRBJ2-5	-	TGTGCCAGCAGCTTATGGTCGGGAGAGACCCAGTACTTC	CASSLWSGETQYF
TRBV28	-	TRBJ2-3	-	TGTGCCAGCGGGAATCAAGATACGCAGTATTTT	CASGNQDTQYF
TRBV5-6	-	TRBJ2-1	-	TGTGCCAGCAGCTTTGGACCCAGGGGAAGCTCCTACAATGAGCAGTTCTTC	CASSFGPRGSSYNEQFF
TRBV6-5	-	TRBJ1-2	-	TGTGCCAGCAGTTACTCGAGCCAAGTTAACTATGGCTACACCTTC	CASSYSSQVNYGYTF
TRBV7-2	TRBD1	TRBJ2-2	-	TGTGCCAGCAGCTACAGACAGGGCAAAGCCGGGGAGCTGTTTTTT	CASSYRQGKAGELFF
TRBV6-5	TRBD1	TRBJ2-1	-	TGTGCCAGCAGAGCCGGGACAGGGCGTAGCAATGAGCAGTTCTTC	CASRAGTGRSNEQFF
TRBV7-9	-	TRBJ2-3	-	TGTGCCAGCAGCGTACCTTGGGGGACCCCGACCGTTGATACGCAGTATTTT	CASSVPWGTPTVDTQYF
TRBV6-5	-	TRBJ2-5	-	TGTGCCAGCAGAAGAACAGGGGACTACCAAGAGACCCAGTACTTC	CASRRTGDYQETQYF
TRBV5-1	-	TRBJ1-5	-	TGCGCCAGCAGCTTGGAAGGTCCCCCTCAGCCCCAGCATTTT	CASSLEGPPQPQHF
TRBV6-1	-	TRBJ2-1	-	TGTGCCAGCAGTGAAGGGGGGAGTGGTCCCAATGAGCAGTTCTTC	CASSEGGSGPNEQFF
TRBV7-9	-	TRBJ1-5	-	TGTGCCAGCAGCTCCTCAGGGGTGTCCTATCAGCCCCAGCATTTT	CASSSSGVSYQPQHF
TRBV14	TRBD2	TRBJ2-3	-	TGTGCCAGCAGCCAAGTTGGGACTAGCGGGTTCTACACAGATACGCAGTATTTT	CASSQVGTSGFYTDTQYF
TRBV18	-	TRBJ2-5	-	TGTGCCAGCTCACCACCTGTCTCAGGTCAAGAGACCCAGTACTTC	CASSPPVSGQETQYF
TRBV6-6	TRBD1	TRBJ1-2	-	TGTGCCAGCAGTTACTCGACGGGACAGGGGAGAGGCTACACCTTC	CASSYSTGQGRGYTF
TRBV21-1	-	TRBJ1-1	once	TGTGCCAGCAGTCCCAGTGGGGGCATGAACACTGAAGCTTTCTTT	CASSPSGGMNTEAFF
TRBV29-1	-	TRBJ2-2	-	TGCAGCGTCCAGGGACTTTTCTCCACCGGGGAGCTGTTTTTT	CSVQGLFSTGELFF
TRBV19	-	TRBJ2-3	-	TGTGCCAGTTCACGGGAAGGGCAGAGTACGCAGTATTTT	CASSREGQSTQYF
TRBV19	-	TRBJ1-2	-	TGTGCCAGTAGACCGCTTTCCGGGGGCTATGGCTACACCTTC	CASRPLSGGYGYTF
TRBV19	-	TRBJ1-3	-	TGTGCCAGTAGTACCCCGGGTGCCGGAAACACCATATATTTT	CASSTPGAGNTIYF
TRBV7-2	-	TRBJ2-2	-	TGTGCCAGCAGCCCCCGACTAGCCGGGGAGCTGTTTTTT	CASSPRLAGELFF
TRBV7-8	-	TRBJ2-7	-	TGTGCCAGCAGCTTATTTGGGAGACCCGCCCAGTACTTC	CASSLFGRPAQYF
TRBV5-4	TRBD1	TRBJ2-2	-	TGTGCCAGCAGCTCCCGGGACAGGGGGTCCGGGGAGCTGTTTTTT	CASSSRDRGSGELFF
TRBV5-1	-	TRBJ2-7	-	TGCGCCAGCAGCTTAACGGGAGCATTCTACGAGCAGTACTTC	CASSLTGAFYEQYF
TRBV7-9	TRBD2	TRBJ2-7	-	TGTGCCAGCAGATTCGGCGGGAGGGCGTCCGAGCAGTACTTC	CASRFGGRASEQYF